This T cell receptor (beta chain) was captured by sequencing in a study of shared clonotypes between healthy human individuals. The deep-level immunoSEQ assay was used. Every subset had its genomic DNA shared out evenly among several immunoSEQ plates. Profiled with immunoSEQ multiplex PCR; TCRdb holds only in-frame clones, not every one. Seen here are about 2.3 million clones, 93% observed once, and the top ten hold 0.35% to 0.5%. The germline V gene has CDR1 GTSNPN and CDR2 SVGIG (reference sequence). The CDR3 has 13 amino acids. V lost 2 bases and J lost 2, with 9 bases in between. The split of CD4+ cells yielded CD45RA+ naive and CD45RA-negative memory subsets.

This TCR was recovered from a man aged 18 to 35 in good health. Some clones in this sample may be carry-over from other donors' samples. The chain is built from TRBV30 and TRBJ2-5, with unresolved D. What was sequenced was naive CD4+ T cells from PBMCs. As to subset: CD45RA+ positively selected. CDR3 residues: CAWSHGLQETQYF. In DNA form, the CDR3 reads TGTGCCTGGAGTCACGGGCTTCAAGAGACCCAGTACTTC.